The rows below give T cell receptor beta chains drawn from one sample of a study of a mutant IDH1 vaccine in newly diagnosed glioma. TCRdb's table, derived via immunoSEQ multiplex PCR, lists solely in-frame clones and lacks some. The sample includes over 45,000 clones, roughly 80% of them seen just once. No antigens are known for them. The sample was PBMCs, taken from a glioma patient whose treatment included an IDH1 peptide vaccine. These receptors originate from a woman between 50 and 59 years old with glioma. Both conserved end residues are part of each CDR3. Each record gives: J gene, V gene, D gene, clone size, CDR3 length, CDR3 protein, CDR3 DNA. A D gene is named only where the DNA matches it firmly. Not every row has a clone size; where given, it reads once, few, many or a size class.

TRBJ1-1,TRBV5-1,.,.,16,CASSSQGKGGPTEAFF,TGCGCCAGCAGCTCGCAGGGGAAAGGGGGGCCCACTGAAGCTTTCTTT
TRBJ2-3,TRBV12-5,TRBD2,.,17,CASQTGTSGDSTDTQYF,TGTGCTAGTCAGACAGGGACTAGCGGGGATAGCACAGATACGCAGTATTTT
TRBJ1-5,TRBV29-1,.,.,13,CSTRGGSNQPQHF,TGCAGCACCCGCGGGGGTAGCAATCAGCCCCAGCATTTT
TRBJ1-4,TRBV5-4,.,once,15,CASSLEDTIGEKLFF,TGTGCCAGCAGCTTGGAGGACACAATAGGTGAAAAACTGTTTTTT
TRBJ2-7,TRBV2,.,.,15,CASSSLRSGVGEQYF,TGTGCCAGCAGTTCGCTGCGATCAGGGGTTGGCGAGCAGTACTTC
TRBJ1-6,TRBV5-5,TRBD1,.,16,CASSLRRDSLDSPLHF,TGTGCCAGCAGCTTACGCCGGGACAGCCTAGATTCACCCCTCCACTTT
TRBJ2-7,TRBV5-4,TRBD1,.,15,CASSLGQGVSYEQYF,TGTGCCAGCAGCTTGGGGCAGGGGGTTTCCTACGAGCAGTACTTC
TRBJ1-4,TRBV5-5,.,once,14,CASSAFGGGEKLFF,TGTGCCAGCAGCGCCTTCGGGGGAGGGGAAAAACTGTTTTTT
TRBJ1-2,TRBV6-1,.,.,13,CASSESTIHGYTF,TGTGCCAGCAGTGAATCTACTATCCATGGCTACACCTTC
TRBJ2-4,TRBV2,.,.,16,CASSNQGMGSKNIQYF,TGTGCCAGCAGTAACCAAGGGATGGGATCCAAAAACATTCAGTACTTC
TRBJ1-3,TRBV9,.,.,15,CASSEGSFSGNTIYF,TGTGCCAGCAGCGAGGGATCATTCTCTGGAAACACCATATATTTT
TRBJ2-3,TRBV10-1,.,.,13,CASSTGTGDTQYF,TGCGCCAGCAGCACCGGGACGGGCGATACGCAGTATTTT
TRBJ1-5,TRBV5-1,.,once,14,CASSLGDINQPQHF,TGCGCCAGCAGCTTGGGGGACATCAATCAGCCCCAGCATTTT
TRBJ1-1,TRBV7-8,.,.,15,CASSLASGLSTEAFF,TGTGCCAGCAGCTTAGCGTCAGGGTTGAGCACTGAAGCTTTCTTT
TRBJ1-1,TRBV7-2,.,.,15,CASSLGRRTTTEAFF,TGTGCCAGCAGCTTAGGGCGTCGGACGACCACTGAAGCTTTCTTT
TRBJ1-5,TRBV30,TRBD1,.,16,CAWSSMTGQGSQPQHF,TGTGCCTGGAGTTCCATGACAGGGCAAGGGAGTCAGCCCCAGCATTTT
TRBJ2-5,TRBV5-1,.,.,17,CASSLGHGRSYQETQYF,TGCGCCAGCAGCTTGGGGCACGGCAGATCCTACCAAGAGACCCAGTACTTC
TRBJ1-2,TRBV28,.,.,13,CASSSWSNYGYTF,TGTGCCAGCAGTTCATGGAGCAACTATGGCTACACCTTC
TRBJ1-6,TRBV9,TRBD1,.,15,CASSRTGGHNSPLHF,TGTGCCAGCAGTCGGACAGGCGGCCATAATTCACCCCTCCACTTT
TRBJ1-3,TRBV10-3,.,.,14,CAISTGLTGNTIYF,TGTGCCATCAGCACGGGACTAACTGGAAACACCATATATTTT
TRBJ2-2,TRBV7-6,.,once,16,CASSSTRESNTGELFF,TGTGCCAGCAGCTCTACGAGGGAATCGAACACCGGGGAGCTGTTTTTT
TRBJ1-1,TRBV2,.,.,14,CASSGEGAYTEAFF,TGTGCCAGCAGTGGGGAAGGAGCTTACACTGAAGCTTTCTTT
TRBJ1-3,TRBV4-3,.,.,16,CASSQDPADSGNTIYF,TGCGCCAGCAGCCAAGACCCAGCGGATTCTGGAAACACCATATATTTT
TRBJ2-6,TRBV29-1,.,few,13,CSVAPAGANVLTF,TGCAGCGTTGCTCCGGCGGGGGCCAACGTCCTGACTTTC
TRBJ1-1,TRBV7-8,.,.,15,CASSEDRTLNTEAFF,TGTGCCAGCAGCGAGGACCGGACTCTGAACACTGAAGCTTTCTTT
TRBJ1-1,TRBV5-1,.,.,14,CASSLERPSSEAFF,TGCGCCAGCAGCTTGGAGAGACCCTCGAGTGAAGCTTTCTTT
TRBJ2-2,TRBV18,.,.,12,CASSPPAGELFF,TGTGCCAGCTCACCACCAGCCGGGGAGCTGTTTTTT
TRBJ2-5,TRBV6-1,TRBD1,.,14,CASSVKNRGETQYF,TGTGCCAGCAGCGTCAAAAACAGGGGCGAGACCCAGTACTTC
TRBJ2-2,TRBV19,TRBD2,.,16,CASSIASGGPTGELFF,TGTGCCAGTAGTATAGCCTCGGGGGGGCCTACCGGGGAGCTGTTTTTT
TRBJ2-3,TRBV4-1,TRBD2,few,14,CASATSDPTDTQYF,TGCGCCAGCGCCACTAGCGATCCCACAGATACGCAGTATTTT
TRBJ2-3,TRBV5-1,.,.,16,CASSLSAAPSTDTQYF,TGCGCCAGCAGCTTAAGCGCAGCCCCTAGCACAGATACGCAGTATTTT
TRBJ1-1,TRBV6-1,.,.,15,CASSSNRVLNTEAFF,TGTGCCAGCAGTTCTAACCGGGTCCTCAACACTGAAGCTTTCTTT
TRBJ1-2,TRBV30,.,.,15,CAWRAPGRANYGYTF,TGTGCCTGGAGGGCTCCAGGGCGGGCTAACTATGGCTACACCTTC
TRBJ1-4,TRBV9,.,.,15,CASSVVGTTNEKLFF,TGTGCCAGCAGCGTAGTCGGGACAACTAATGAAAAACTGTTTTTT
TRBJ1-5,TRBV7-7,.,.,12,CASSYPPWPQHF,TGTGCTAGCAGCTACCCACCGTGGCCCCAGCATTTT
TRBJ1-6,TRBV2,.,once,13,CASRLDFNSPLHF,TGTGCCAGCAGACTCGATTTTAATTCACCCCTCCACTTT
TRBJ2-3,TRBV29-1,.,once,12,CSVEEDTRTQYF,TGCAGCGTTGAAGAGGACACCCGTACGCAGTATTTT
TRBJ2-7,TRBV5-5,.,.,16,CASSLAGMEGTYEQYF,TGTGCCAGCAGCTTGGCCGGCATGGAGGGTACCTACGAGCAGTACTTC
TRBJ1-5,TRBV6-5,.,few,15,CASTPGRWSNQPQHF,TGTGCCAGCACCCCCGGCAGGTGGAGCAATCAGCCCCAGCATTTT
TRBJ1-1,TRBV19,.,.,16,CASSIGSANWNTEAFF,TGTGCCAGTAGTATTGGGTCCGCCAACTGGAACACTGAAGCTTTCTTT
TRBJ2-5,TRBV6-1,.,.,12,CASQQYQETQYF,TGTGCCAGCCAGCAGTACCAAGAGACCCAGTACTTC
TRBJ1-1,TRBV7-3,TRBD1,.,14,CASSRQGGNTEAFF,TGTGCCAGCAGCCGACAGGGGGGGAACACTGAAGCTTTCTTT
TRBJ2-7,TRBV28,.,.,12,CASTSVPHEQYF,TGTGCCAGCACCTCAGTCCCCCACGAGCAGTACTTC
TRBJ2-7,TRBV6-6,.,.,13,CASSNVLSYEQYF,TGTGCCAGCAGCAACGTTTTATCCTACGAGCAGTACTTC
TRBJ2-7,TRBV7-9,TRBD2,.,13,CASSLGLAGEQYF,TGTGCCAGCAGCTTAGGACTAGCGGGGGAGCAGTACTTC
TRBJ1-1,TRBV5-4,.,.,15,CASSARQELNTEAFF,TGTGCCAGCAGCGCAAGACAGGAGTTGAACACTGAAGCTTTCTTT
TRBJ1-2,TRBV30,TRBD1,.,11,CAWSLGQGVTF,TGTGCCTGGAGCTTAGGACAGGGAGTCACCTTC
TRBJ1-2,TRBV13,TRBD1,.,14,CASSRTGPSYGYTF,TGTGCCAGCAGCCGGACAGGGCCCTCCTATGGCTACACCTTC
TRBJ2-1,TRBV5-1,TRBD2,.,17,CASSSRTSGGPYNEQFF,TGCGCCAGCAGCTCGCGGACTAGCGGGGGGCCTTACAATGAGCAGTTCTTC
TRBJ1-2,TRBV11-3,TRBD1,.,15,CASSARQGADYGYTF,TGTGCCAGCAGCGCCAGACAGGGGGCGGACTATGGCTACACCTTC
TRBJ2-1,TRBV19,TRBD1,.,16,CASSTSLTGAGNEQFF,TGTGCCAGTAGTACCTCCTTGACAGGGGCAGGGAATGAGCAGTTCTTC